This T cell receptor beta chain was recorded in a study of CD8+CD57+ T cells in acquired aplastic anemia. Study as a whole: DNA per sorted CD4+ or CD8+ sample ranged about 0.2 to 30 ug, averaging 3.2 ug. An average of approximately 11 million reads for CD4+ cells was obtained from healthy donors.

On this clonotype itself: The target antigen is unknown.

Study outcomes and limitations: About 30 shared CD8+ CDR3s appeared highly expressed within patients' immunodominant clones. Patients showed no significant difference from controls in CD8+ Simpson's diversity.

The ends were cut back, 6 bases at V and 2 bases at J, with 10 bases in the middle. The CDR3 contains 13 residues. Germline CDR1 reads MDHEN; CDR2 reads SYDVKM. Genomic DNA templated the TCR beta VDJ and CDR3 profiling. TCRdb re-called the reads with MiXCR, one entry per CDR3 protein. The data contain 150,000 to 200,000 distinct CDR3 sequences, 46% of them seen just once; the ten biggest clones take up about 2.9%. The J gene is TRBJ1-1, the V gene TRBV28; D ambiguous. The sample was sorted CD4+, CD8+, or CD8+CD57+ T cells (not recorded which) from PBMCs. This sequence was found in a human donor in good health. The CDR3 DNA reads as TGTGCCAGCAGACACTATTCTAACACTGAAGCTTTCTTT. Protein sequence: CASRHYSNTEAFF.